These 7 T cell receptor beta chains share one sample of origin, sequenced in a study of radiotherapy plus CTLA-4 blockade in lung cancer. Libraries were prepared by immunoSEQ multiplex PCR; TCRdb keeps only in-frame clonotypes and omits some of them. The data hold some 110,000 clones, with about 84% observed a single time. The sequencing used peripheral blood, collected from a patient treated with radiotherapy plus ipilimumab. The receptors were sampled from a human donor with non-small cell lung cancer that progressed on radiotherapy plus ipilimumab. Some clones in this sample may be carry-over from other donors' samples.

The chain joins TRBV7-8 to TRBJ1-2; D may be TRBD1 (5 bases). The CDR3 covers 15 residues. Germline V gene lookup returns CDR1 SGHVS and CDR2 FQNEAQ. V lost 5 bases to trimming and J lost 3 bases, with 16 bases between them. The chain's CDR3 is CASSPPGLLDYGYTF. CDR3 sequence (DNA): TGTGCCAGCAGCCCCCCGGGACTCCTAGACTATGGCTACACCTTC. Full variable domain (remainder filled in from reference TRBV7-8 and TRBJ1-2): GAGVSQSPRYKVAKRGQDVALRCDPISGHVSLFWYQQALGQGPEFLTYFQNEAQLDKSGLPSDRFFAERPEGSVSTLKIQRTQQEDSAVYLCASSPPGLLDYGYTFGSGTRLTVV.

The rearrangement uses TRBV5-1 and TRBJ2-2, with D possibly matching TRBD1 (6 bases). From germline, CDR1 is SGHRS and CDR2 YFSETQ. V lost 9 bases to trimming and J lost 0 bases, with 15 bases between them. This CDR3 comprises 15 residues. This CDR3 reads CATSAPGANTGELFF. The CDR3 DNA reads as TGCGCCACCTCAGCCCCAGGGGCGAACACCGGGGAGCTGTTTTTT.

The chain joins TRBV6-5 to TRBJ1-3; D not certain. CDR3 length equals 15 residues. Trimming cost V 6 bases and J 2 bases, with 14 bases left between them. Germline CDR1 is MNHEY and CDR2 is SVGAGI. CDR3 sequence reads: CASRLDGGTGNTIYF. The DNA of the CDR3 is TGTGCCAGCAGGCTGGACGGAGGGACTGGAAACACCATATATTTT.

Turning to this clone: Sequence at one end of the junction differs from germline and may be a read error. CDR3 protein: CASSTERKSGHLF. Written as DNA, the CDR3 is TGTGCCAGCAGCACGGAAAGGAAGTCGGGACATCTCTTT. This sequence joins TRBV2 and TRBJ1-1; D possibly corresponds to TRBD1 (6 bases). The CDR3 contains 13 residues. Germline V lookup: CDR1 SNHLY, CDR2 FYNNEI.

This clone came up a few times. The J gene is TRBJ1-4, the V gene TRBV9; D not certain. The ends were cut back, 0 bases at V and 4 bases at J, with 10 bases in the middle. The CDR3 spans 15 residues. Germline lookup yields CDR1 SGDLS and CDR2 YYNGEE. The CDR3 here is CASSVGAGGNEKLFF. CDR3 nucleotides: TGTGCCAGCAGCGTAGGAGCGGGTGGTAATGAAAAACTGTTTTTT.

This chain connects TRBV4-3 to TRBJ2-7; 7 bases are a match to TRBD1. Per the germline V gene, CDR1 is LGHNA and CDR2 is YSLEER. The V segment lost 1 base and the J segment 6 bases; nucleotides outside the gene matches: 9. The CDR3 runs to 15 residues. CDR3 DNA: TGCGCCAGCAGCCAAGTCATTGGACAGGTTGTCGAGCAGTACTTC. Encoded protein: CASSQVIGQVVEQYF.

The V call is TRBV21-1, the J call TRBJ2-6; the table's D call TRBD1 went unverified against the DNA. TRBV21-1 is recorded as a pseudogene. The CDR3 has 18 residues. This chain's CDR3 is CASSKGYRQGSGANVLTF. CDR3 DNA sequence: TGTGCCAGCAGCAAAGGGTACAGGCAAGGTTCTGGGGCCAACGTCCTGACTTTC.